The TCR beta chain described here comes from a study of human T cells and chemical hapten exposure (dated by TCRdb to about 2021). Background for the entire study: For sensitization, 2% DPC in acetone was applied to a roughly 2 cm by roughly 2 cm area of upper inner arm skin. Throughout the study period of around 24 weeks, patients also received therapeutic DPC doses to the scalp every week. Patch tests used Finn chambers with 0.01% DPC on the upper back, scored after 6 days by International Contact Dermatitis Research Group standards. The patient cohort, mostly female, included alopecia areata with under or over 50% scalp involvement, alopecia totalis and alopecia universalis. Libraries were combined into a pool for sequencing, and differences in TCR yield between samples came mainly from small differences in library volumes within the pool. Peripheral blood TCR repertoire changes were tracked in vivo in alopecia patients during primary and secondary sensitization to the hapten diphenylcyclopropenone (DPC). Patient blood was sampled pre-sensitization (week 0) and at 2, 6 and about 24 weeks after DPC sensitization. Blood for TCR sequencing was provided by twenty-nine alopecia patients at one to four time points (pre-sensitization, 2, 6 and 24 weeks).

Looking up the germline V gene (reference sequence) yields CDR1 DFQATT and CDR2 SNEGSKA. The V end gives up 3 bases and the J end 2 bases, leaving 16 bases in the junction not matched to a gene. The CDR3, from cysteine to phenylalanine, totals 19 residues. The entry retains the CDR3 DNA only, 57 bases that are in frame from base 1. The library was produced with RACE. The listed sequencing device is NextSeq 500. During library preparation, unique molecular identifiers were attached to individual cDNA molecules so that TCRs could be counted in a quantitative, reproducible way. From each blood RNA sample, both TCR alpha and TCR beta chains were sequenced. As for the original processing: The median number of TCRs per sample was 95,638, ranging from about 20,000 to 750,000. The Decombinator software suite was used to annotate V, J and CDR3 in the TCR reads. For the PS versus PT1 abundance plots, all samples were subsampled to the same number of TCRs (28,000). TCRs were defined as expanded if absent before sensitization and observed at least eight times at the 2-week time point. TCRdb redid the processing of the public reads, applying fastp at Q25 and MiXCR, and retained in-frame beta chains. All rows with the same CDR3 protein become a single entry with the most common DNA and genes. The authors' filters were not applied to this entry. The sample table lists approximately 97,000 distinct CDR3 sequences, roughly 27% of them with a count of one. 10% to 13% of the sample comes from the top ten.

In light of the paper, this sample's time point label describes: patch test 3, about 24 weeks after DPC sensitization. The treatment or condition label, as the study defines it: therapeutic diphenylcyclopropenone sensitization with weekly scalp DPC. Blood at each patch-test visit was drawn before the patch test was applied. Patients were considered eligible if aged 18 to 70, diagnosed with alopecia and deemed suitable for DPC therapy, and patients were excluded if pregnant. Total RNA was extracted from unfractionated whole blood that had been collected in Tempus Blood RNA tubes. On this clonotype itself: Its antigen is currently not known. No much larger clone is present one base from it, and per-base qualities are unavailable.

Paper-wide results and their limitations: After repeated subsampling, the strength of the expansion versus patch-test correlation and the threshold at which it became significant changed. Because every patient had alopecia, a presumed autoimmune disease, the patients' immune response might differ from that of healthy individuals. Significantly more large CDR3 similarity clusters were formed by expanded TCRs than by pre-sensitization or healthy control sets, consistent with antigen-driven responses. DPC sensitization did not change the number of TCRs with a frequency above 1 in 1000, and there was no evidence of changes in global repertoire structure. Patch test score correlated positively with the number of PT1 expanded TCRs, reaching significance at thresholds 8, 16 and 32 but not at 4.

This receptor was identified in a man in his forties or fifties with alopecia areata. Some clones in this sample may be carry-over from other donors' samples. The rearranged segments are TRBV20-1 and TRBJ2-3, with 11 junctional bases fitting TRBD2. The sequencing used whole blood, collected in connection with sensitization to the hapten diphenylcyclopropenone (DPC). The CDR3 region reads CSASRPSGRRSGITDTQYF. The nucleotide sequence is TGCAGTGCTAGCCGGCCTAGCGGGAGGCGTTCAGGGATCACAGATACGCAGTATTTT.